In this sample, the clone carrying this T cell receptor (beta chain) turned up a few times. With 6 bases removed from V and 3 bases from J, the gap between germline ends came to 17 bases. CDR3 length: 15 residues. The germline gives CDR1 SEHNR, CDR2 FQNEAQ (reference sequence). These data are taken from a study of T cells after yellow fever vaccination. MiXCR was run by TCRdb on the 5' RACE reads, yielding one entry per CDR3 protein. The data show 60,000 to 85,000 distinct CDR3 sequences, more than 5.5% seen once. This clonotype was sampled from a young man who received the YFV17D yellow fever vaccine. Sequencing used CD8+ T cells sorted from PBMCs, obtained less than 6 days after the first yellow fever vaccination. The chain combines TRBV7-9 with TRBJ1-1; maybe TRBD1 (5 bases). DNA for the CDR3: TGTGCCAGCAGTCGGACAAGGGGTACCCACACTGAAGCTTTCTTT. As protein: CASSRTRGTHTEAFF.